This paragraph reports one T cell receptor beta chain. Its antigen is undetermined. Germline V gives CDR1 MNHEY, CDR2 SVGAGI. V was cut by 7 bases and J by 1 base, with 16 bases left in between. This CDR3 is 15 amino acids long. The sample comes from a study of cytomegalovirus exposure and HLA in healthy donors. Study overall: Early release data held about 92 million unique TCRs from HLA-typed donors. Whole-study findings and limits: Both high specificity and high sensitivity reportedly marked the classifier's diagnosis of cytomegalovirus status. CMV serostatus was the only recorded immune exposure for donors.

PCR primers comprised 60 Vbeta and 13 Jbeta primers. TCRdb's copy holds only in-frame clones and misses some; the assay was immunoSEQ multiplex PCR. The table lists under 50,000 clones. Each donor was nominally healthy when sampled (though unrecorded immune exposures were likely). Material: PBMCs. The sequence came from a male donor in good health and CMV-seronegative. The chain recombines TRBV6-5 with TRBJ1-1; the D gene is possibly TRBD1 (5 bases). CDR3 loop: CASKRRAGPNTEAFF. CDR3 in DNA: TGTGCCAGCAAGAGGAGGGCAGGGCCGAACACTGAAGCTTTCTTT.